This entry lists 22 T cell receptor beta chains sequenced from one sample in a study of T cells in localized non-small cell lung cancer. Clones were read by immunoSEQ multiplex PCR, and TCRdb kept only the in-frame ones, dropping some. The data show about 33,000 clones, approximately 90% seen once. The sample was PBMCs, taken before any cancer treatment. These receptors all stem from a man aged 40 to 70 with stage II lung adenocarcinoma.

Only one count was recorded for this clone. The rearrangement links TRBV19 to TRBJ2-7, with 9 bases fitting TRBD2. This CDR3 spans 15 amino acids. CDR1 and CDR2 from the germline V gene are LNHDA and SQIVND (reference sequence). Trimming removed 5 bases from V and 4 bases from J; junction bases left unmatched: 9. The CDR3 sequence is CASSPLAGGRYEQYF. The CDR3 DNA reads TGTGCCAGTAGTCCCCTCGCGGGAGGGAGGTACGAGCAGTACTTC.

This clone was detected once. The chain recombines TRBV15 with TRBJ2-3; D not resolved. In germline, CDR1 is LNHNV, CDR2 YYDKDF (reference sequence). The CDR3 runs to 13 residues. The V and J ends lost 8 bases and 0 bases respectively, with 9 bases between them. This CDR3 reads CATGSRSTDTQYF. For the CDR3, the DNA is TGTGCCACCGGGTCGCGGAGCACAGATACGCAGTATTTT.

For this clone: Other DNA sequences within the sample encode an identical CDR3. The chain couples TRBV2 to TRBJ2-7; weak D call: TRBD1 (5 bases). Germline loops: CDR1 SNHLY, CDR2 FYNNEI. V gave up 2 bases and J gave up 5 bases, with 10 bases separating them. The CDR3 extends over 13 amino acids. The CDR3 sequence is CASSEQGFNEQYF. DNA for the CDR3: TGTGCCAGCAGTGAACAGGGATTCAACGAGCAGTACTTC.

The table lists this clone with a count of one. The chain has TRBV9 and TRBJ2-2; 8 bases line up with TRBD1. The germline gives CDR1 SGDLS, CDR2 YYNGEE. This CDR3 contains 14 residues. V was clipped by 3 bases and J by 6 bases; unmatched bases: 4. This CDR3 is CASSETTGAGELFF. CDR3 DNA sequence: TGTGCCAGCAGCGAAACGACAGGGGCCGGGGAGCTGTTTTTT.

The chain employs TRBV5-5 and TRBJ2-7; 8 positions match TRBD1. The CDR3 spans 15 residues. CDR1 is SGHKS and CDR2 is YYEKEE in the germline V gene (reference sequence). With 4 bases clipped from V and 5 bases from J, the junction kept 11 bases outside the gene matches. The chain's CDR3 is CASSRQDRVGNEQYF. The CDR3, as DNA: TGTGCCAGCAGCCGCCAGGACAGGGTGGGAAACGAGCAGTACTTC.

The genes are TRBV6-6 and TRBJ2-7, with 7 bases lining up with TRBD1. J was trimmed by 2 bases and V by 4 bases; bases with no gene match: 2. Germline CDR1 and CDR2: MNHNY and SVGAGI (reference sequence). The CDR3 totals 13 residues. The CDR3 spells CASSSGQPYEQYF. CDR3 sequence (DNA): TGTGCCAGCAGTTCGGGACAGCCCTACGAGCAGTACTTC.

This chain uses TRBV6-6 with TRBJ2-5, with unresolved D. Germline-derived CDR1 and CDR2 are MNHNY and SVGAGI (reference sequence). CDR3 length: 11 residues. Trimming stripped 6 bases from V and 4 bases from J, with 6 bases between. DNA for the CDR3: TGTGCCAGCAGGGAACTAGAGACCCAGTACTTC. Translating gives CASRELETQYF.

This sequence joins TRBV6-1 and TRBJ2-3; D remains unclear. Germline V gives CDR1 MNHNS, CDR2 SASEGT. V was pared by 10 bases and J by 1 base, with 18 bases between. The CDR3 extends over 15 amino acids. CDR3 nucleotide sequence: TGTGCCATTTTCCGCCGGCTAGTAGGCACAGATACGCAGTATTTT. Protein sequence: CAIFRRLVGTDTQYF.

The DNA for the CDR3 is TGTGCCAGCAGTTCCCCAACAGGGGTGGGGGAGACCCAGTACTTC. It specifies CASSSPTGVGETQYF. This rearrangement joins TRBV28 to TRBJ2-5; 7 bases match TRBD1. The trim removed 4 bases at V and 5 bases at J, leaving 10 bases unmatched. The CDR3 runs to 15 residues. Germline CDR1 and CDR2: MDHEN and SYDVKM.

The chain is built from TRBV5-8 and TRBJ2-1, with TRBD1 matching over 7 bases. The J segment lost 4 bases and the V segment lost 4 bases, leaving 5 bases of the junction unmatched. Germline CDR1 SGHTS, CDR2 YDEGEE. The CDR3 spans 14 residues. In nucleotides, the CDR3 is TGTGCCAGCAGCGAAGGGGACAGTTACAATGAGCAGTTCTTC. The encoded protein is CASSEGDSYNEQFF.

J is TRBJ2-5 and V is TRBV5-4, with D maybe TRBD2 (6 bases). The CDR3 length is 17 residues. With 0 bases removed from V and 1 base from J, the gap between germline ends came to 16 bases. Germline CDR1 is SGHNT and CDR2 is YYREEE (reference sequence). CDR3 sequence (DNA): TGTGCCAGCAGCTTGGCCTTGGGACTGGGGCGCCAAGAGACCCAGTACTTC. This codes for CASSLALGLGRQETQYF. The whole variable domain, remainder taken from reference TRBV5-4 and TRBJ2-5, is ETGVTQSPTHLIKTRGQQVTLRCSSQSGHNTVSWYQQALGQGPQFIFQYYREEENGRGNFPPRFSGLQFPNYSSELNVNALELDDSALYLCASSLALGLGRQETQYFGPGTRLLVL.

The chain uses TRBV21-1 and TRBJ2-1. TRBV21-1 is an annotated pseudogene. This CDR3 has 20 amino acids. The CDR3 DNA is TGTGCCAGCAGCAAAGATGCCCCCCAGCCCCCCGGGACCCTATACAATGAGCAGTTCTTC. Its protein is CASSKDAPQPPGTLYNEQFF.

The V call is TRBV19, the J call TRBJ1-1; unclear D gene. This CDR3 is built from 12 residues. In germline, CDR1 is LNHDA, CDR2 SQIVND (reference sequence). V was pared by 5 bases and J by 8 bases, with 12 bases between. The CDR3 loop reads CASSPLGPEAFF. The CDR3 DNA reads TGTGCCAGTAGTCCTCTTGGACCCGAAGCTTTCTTT. The entire variable domain, with the rest obtained from reference TRBV19 and TRBJ1-1, is as follows: DGGITQSPKYLFRKEGQNVTLSCEQNLNHDAMYWYRQDPGQGLRLIYYSQIVNDFQKGDIAEGYSVSREKKESFPLTVTSAQKNPTAFYLCASSPLGPEAFFGQGTRLTVV.

The CDR3, as DNA: TGTGCCAGCAGCTTACTAGCGAGCTCCTACGAGCAGTACTTC. This codes for CASSLLASSYEQYF. This sequence joins TRBV7-8 and TRBJ2-7; TRBD2 is a possible D gene (6 bases). Deletions cut 2 bases from V and 0 bases from J, with 8 bases between. This CDR3 is built from 14 residues. Looked up from germline, CDR1 is SGHVS and CDR2 is FQNEAQ.

The chain employs TRBV30 and TRBJ2-5; 9 bases agree with TRBD1. CDR3 size: 12 residues. Trimming removed 8 bases from V and 5 bases from J; junction bases left unmatched: 6. Germline CDR1 is GTSNPN and CDR2 is SVGIG (reference sequence). Here the CDR3 DNA reads TGTGCCCGAACAGGGGGCGGGGAGACCCAGTACTTC. It codes for CARTGGGETQYF.

The V gene is TRBV7-3, the J gene TRBJ1-1; no definite D call. The V gene lost 5 bases and the J gene lost 3 bases, with 10 bases spanning the gap. The V gene's germline CDR1 is SGHTA and CDR2 FQGTGA. The CDR3 extends over 13 amino acids. CDR3 nucleotide sequence: TGTGCCAGCAGCCCCCAATCCGACACTGAAGCTTTCTTT. Protein product: CASSPQSDTEAFF.

The J gene is TRBJ1-4, the V gene TRBV7-9; 8 bases fit TRBD1. The ends lost 5 bases at V and 4 bases at J; junction bases unmatched: 9. This CDR3 has 16 amino acids. Germline CDR1 reads SEHNR; CDR2 reads FQNEAQ (reference sequence). The CDR3 sequence: CASSTWTGPDNEKLFF. DNA of the CDR3: TGTGCCAGCAGCACGTGGACAGGGCCGGATAATGAAAAACTGTTTTTT.

V usage is TRBV5-4 and J usage is TRBJ2-1, with 8 nucleotides matching TRBD2. V was pared by 1 base and J by 3 bases, with 3 bases of the junction left unmatched. The CDR3 is 15 residues long. CDR1 and CDR2 from the germline V gene are SGHNT and YYREEE (reference sequence). CDR3 DNA: TGTGCCAGCAGCTTGAAAGCGGGAGACTACAATGAGCAGTTCTTC. Its translation is CASSLKAGDYNEQFF.

This rearrangement joins TRBV18 to TRBJ2-3; TRBD1 might be the D (6 bases). Trimming removed 2 bases from V and 1 base from J, with 13 bases in between. Germline V gives CDR1 KGHSH, CDR2 LQKENI. The CDR3 is 16 residues long. CDR3: CASSPFQGIGTDTQYF. CDR3 DNA: TGTGCCAGCTCACCATTTCAGGGGATTGGCACAGATACGCAGTATTTT.

The V and J genes are TRBV28 and TRBJ1-4; a weak D match, TRBD1 (5 bases). Germline assignment: CDR1 MDHEN and CDR2 SYDVKM. V lost 2 bases to trimming and J lost 5 bases, with 12 bases between them. The CDR3 runs to 15 residues. In nucleotides, the CDR3 is TGTGCCAGCAGTTTAGGGACTTCTCGGAATGAAAAACTGTTTTTT. Translation gives CASSLGTSRNEKLFF. The variable domain in full, with the rest retrieved from reference TRBV28 and TRBJ1-4, is DVKVTQSSRYLVKRTGEKVFLECVQDMDHENMFWYRQDPGLGLRLIYFSYDVKMKEKGDIPEGYSVSREKKERFSLILESASTNQTSMYLCASSLGTSRNEKLFFGSGTQLSVL.

This clone was seen only a few times. The V and J genes are TRBV9 and TRBJ2-6, with TRBD2 identical over 8 bases. Looked up from germline, CDR1 is SGDLS and CDR2 is YYNGEE. This CDR3 comprises 19 residues. With 3 bases clipped from V and 0 bases from J, the junction kept 11 bases outside the gene matches. This chain's CDR3 is CASSGRQGLALSGANVLTF. CDR3 nucleotides: TGTGCCAGCAGCGGGAGGCAAGGACTAGCTCTCTCTGGGGCCAACGTCCTGACTTTC.

The chain couples TRBV19 to TRBJ1-2; 8 bases map to TRBD1. V lost 2 bases, J lost 7 bases, and 6 bases stayed unmatched. The CDR3 sequence is 14 residues long. Germline V gene sequence: CDR1 LNHDA, CDR2 SQIVND (reference sequence). CDR3 sequence (DNA): TGTGCCAGTAGTATAAGGAACAGGGGGGTTGGCTACACCTTC. This gives the protein CASSIRNRGVGYTF.